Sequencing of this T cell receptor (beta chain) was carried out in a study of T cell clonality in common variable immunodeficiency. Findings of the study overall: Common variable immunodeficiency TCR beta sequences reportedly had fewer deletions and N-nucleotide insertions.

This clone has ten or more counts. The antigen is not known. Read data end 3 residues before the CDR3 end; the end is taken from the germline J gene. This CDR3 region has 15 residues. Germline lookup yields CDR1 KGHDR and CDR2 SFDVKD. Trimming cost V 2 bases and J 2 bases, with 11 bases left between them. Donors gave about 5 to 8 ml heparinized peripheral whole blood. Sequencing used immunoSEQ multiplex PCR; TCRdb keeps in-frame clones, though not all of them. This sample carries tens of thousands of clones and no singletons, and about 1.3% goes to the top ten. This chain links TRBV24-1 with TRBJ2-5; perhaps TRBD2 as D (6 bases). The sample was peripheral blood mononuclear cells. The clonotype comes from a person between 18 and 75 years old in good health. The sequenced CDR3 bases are TGTGCCACCAGTGATTATGGGGGGTATCAAGAGACC. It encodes CATSDYGGYQET. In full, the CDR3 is CATSDYGGYQETQYF.